The entry below describes one TCR beta chain. Antigen specificity is unknown. Tuberculin skin test and IGRA determined adolescents' latent tuberculosis status at entry. The germline V gene encodes CDR1 SGHTA and CDR2 FQGTGA. CDR3 length: 14 amino acids. Trimming removed 1 base from V and 8 bases from J, with 12 bases in between. This sample was included in a study of T cells in tuberculosis. General study points: Active tuberculosis cases were adults; controls were adolescents.

Clones were sequenced by immunoSEQ multiplex PCR, and TCRdb holds only the in-frame ones, with some missing. This sample has tens of thousands of clones, with over 85% found just once. The origin of this receptor is a donor aged 5-35 years with latent tuberculosis or without tuberculosis infection. The chain couples TRBV7-3 to TRBJ2-1, with D perhaps matching TRBD2 (6 bases). The sample comprised PBMCs. The DNA for the CDR3 is TGTGCCAGCAGCTTAAAACGGGGGATTGATGAGCAGTTCTTC. This translates into CASSLKRGIDEQFF.